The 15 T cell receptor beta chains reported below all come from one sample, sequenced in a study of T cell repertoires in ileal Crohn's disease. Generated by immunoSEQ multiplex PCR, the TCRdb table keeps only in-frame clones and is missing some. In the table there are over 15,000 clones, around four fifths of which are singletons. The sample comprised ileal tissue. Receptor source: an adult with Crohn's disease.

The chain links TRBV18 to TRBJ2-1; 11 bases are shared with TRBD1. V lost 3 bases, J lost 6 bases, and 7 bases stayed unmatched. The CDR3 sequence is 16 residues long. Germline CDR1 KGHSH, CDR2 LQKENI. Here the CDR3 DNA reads TGTGCCAGCTCACCCAAGCGAGGGACAGGGGGCAATGAGCAGTTCTTC. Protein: CASSPKRGTGGNEQFF. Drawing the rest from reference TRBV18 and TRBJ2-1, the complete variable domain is NAGVMQNPRHLVRRRGQEARLRCSPMKGHSHVYWYRQLPEEGLKFMVYLQKENIIDESGMPKERFSAEFPKEGPSILRIQQVVRGDSAAYFCASSPKRGTGGNEQFFGPGTRLTVL.

Here the CDR3 reads CASSKRTGRETQYF. In nucleotides, the CDR3 is TGTGCCAGCAGCAAAAGGACAGGTCGAGAGACCCAGTACTTC. The chain combines TRBV5-6 with TRBJ2-5, with 7 bases that match TRBD1. The germline gives CDR1 SGHDT, CDR2 YYEEEE. CDR3 length: 14 amino acids. V was pared by 4 bases and J by 4 bases, with 7 bases of the junction left unmatched.

The CDR3 region has the DNA TGTGCCTGGATGGGACAGCTTAATGAAAAACTGTTTTTT. As protein: CAWMGQLNEKLFF. This chain connects TRBV30 to TRBJ1-4, with 7 bases fitting TRBD1. In germline, CDR1 is GTSNPN, CDR2 SVGIG (reference sequence). The CDR3 length is 13 residues. Unmatched junction bases numbered 3, after V lost 4 bases and J lost 4 bases.

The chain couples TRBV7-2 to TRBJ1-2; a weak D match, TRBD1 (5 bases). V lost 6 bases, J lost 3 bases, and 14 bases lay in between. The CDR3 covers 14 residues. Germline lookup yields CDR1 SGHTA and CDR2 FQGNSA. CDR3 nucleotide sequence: TGTGCCAGCAGTCAAAAGGGGCACGACTATGGCTACACCTTC. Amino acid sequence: CASSQKGHDYGYTF.

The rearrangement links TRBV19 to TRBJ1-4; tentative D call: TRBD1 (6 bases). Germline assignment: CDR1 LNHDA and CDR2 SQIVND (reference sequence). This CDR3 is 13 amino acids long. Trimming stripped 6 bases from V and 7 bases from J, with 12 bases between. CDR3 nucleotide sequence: TGTGCCAGTAGCCGGGACACCTTTGAAAAACTGTTTTTT. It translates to CASSRDTFEKLFF. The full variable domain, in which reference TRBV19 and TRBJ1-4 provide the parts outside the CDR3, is DGGITQSPKYLFRKEGQNVTLSCEQNLNHDAMYWYRQDPGQGLRLIYYSQIVNDFQKGDIAEGYSVSREKKESFPLTVTSAQKNPTAFYLCASSRDTFEKLFFGSGTQLSVL.

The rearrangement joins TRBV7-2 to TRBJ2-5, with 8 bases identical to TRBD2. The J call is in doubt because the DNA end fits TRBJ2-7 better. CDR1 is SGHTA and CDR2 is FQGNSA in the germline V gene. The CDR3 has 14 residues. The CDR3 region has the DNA TGTGCCAGCAGCCCGGGGGGGACGTACTACGAGCAGTACTTC. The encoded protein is CASSPGGTYYEQYF.

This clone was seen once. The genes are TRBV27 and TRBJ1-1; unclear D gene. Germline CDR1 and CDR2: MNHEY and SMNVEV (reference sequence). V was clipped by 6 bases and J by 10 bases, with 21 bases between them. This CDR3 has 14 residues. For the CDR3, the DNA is TGTGCCAGCAGACAAAGGAGGACGGGAGGGCTAGCTTTCTTT. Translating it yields CASRQRRTGGLAFF.

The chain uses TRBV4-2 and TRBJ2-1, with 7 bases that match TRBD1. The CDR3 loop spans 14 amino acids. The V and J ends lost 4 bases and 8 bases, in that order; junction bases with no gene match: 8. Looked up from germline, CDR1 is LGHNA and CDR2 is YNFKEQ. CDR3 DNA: TGTGCCAGCAGCCCTGGGACAGTTGTACATGAGCAGTTCTTC. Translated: CASSPGTVVHEQFF.

In DNA form, the CDR3 reads TGCAGCGTTCCACTCGGGGGTCCCGGGGAGCTGTTTTTT. This encodes CSVPLGGPGELFF. The chain carries TRBV29-1 and TRBJ2-2, with D tentatively TRBD2 (6 bases). The CDR3 spans 13 residues. Germline-derived CDR1 and CDR2 are SQVTM and ANQGSEA. V lost 5 bases to trimming and J lost 6 bases, with 13 bases between them.

The CDR3 DNA reads TGTGCCAGCAGCGCACGACATAACTATGGCTACACCTTC. Translation: CASSARHNYGYTF. The chain recombines TRBV11-2 with TRBJ1-2; no firm D call. Germline CDR1 SGHAT, CDR2 FQNNGV. V was cut by 5 bases and J by 1 base, with 8 bases left in between. There are 13 residues in the CDR3.

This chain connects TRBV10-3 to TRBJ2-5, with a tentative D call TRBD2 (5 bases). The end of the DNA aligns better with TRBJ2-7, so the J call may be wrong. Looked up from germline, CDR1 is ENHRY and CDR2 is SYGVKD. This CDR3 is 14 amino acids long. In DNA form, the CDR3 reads TGTGCCATCAGTGACCCCTTAGCGCTCTACGAGCAGTACTTC. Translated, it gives CAISDPLALYEQYF.

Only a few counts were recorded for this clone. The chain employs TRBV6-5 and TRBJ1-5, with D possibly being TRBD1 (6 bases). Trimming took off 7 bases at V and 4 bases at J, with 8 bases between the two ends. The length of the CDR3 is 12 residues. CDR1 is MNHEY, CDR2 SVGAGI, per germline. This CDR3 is CASMGANQPQHF. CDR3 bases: TGTGCCAGCATGGGGGCTAATCAGCCCCAGCATTTT.

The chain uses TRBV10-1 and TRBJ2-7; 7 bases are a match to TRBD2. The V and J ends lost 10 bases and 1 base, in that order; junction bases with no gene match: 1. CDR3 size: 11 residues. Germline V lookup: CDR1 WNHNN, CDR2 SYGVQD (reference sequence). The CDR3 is CATRESYEQYF. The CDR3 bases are TGCGCCACGCGGGAGTCCTACGAGCAGTACTTC.

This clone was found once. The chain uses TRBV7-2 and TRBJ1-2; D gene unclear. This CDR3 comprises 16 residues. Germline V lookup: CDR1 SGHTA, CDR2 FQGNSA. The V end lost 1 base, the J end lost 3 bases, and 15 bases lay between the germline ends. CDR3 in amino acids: CASSLEADYRDYGYTF. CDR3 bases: TGTGCCAGCAGCTTAGAAGCTGACTACCGGGACTATGGCTACACCTTC.

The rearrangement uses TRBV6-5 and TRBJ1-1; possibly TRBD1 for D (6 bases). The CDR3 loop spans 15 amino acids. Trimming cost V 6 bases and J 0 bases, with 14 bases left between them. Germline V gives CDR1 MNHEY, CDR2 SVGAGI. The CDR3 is CASRPHRAVNTEAFF. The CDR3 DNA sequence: TGTGCCAGCAGGCCCCACAGGGCAGTGAACACTGAAGCTTTCTTT.